What follows are 25 T cell receptor beta chains derived from one specimen sequenced in a study of blood T cell repertoires in COVID-19. The data were produced by immunoSEQ multiplex PCR, yet TCRdb's version contains in-frame clones alone and is incomplete. The sample includes hundreds of thousands of clones, 88% seen only once; the top ten take 9% to 9.5%. The material sequenced was peripheral blood. These receptors were collected from a man younger than 35 with active or convalescent COVID-19.

The CDR3 DNA follows: TGTGCCAGTAGTATAGATGTGCTGACGCAGGGTGGCTCCTACAATGAGCAGTTCTTC. As protein: CASSIDVLTQGGSYNEQFF. V is TRBV19 and J is TRBJ2-1; tentative D call: TRBD1 (5 bases). The CDR3 has 19 residues. Germline V gives CDR1 LNHDA, CDR2 SQIVND (reference sequence). V lost 0 bases, J lost 0 bases, and 18 bases lay in between.

The rearrangement joins TRBV21-1 to TRBJ1-2; TRBD1 reflects the table's D call only, with no check against the DNA. TRBV21-1 is a listed pseudogene. The CDR3 runs 18 residues. This CDR3 is CASSSPAGQSYPNYGYTF. The CDR3 DNA is TGTGCCAGCAGCTCTCCCGCAGGACAGTCTTACCCTAACTATGGCTACACCTTC.

Here the CDR3 reads CASSLSGQGASYEQYF. In DNA, the CDR3 is TGTGCCAGCAGTTTATCGGGACAGGGGGCGTCGTACGAGCAGTACTTC. V gene TRBV27 combines with J gene TRBJ2-7; TRBD1 agrees at 12 bases. The V gene's germline CDR1 is MNHEY and CDR2 SMNVEV (reference sequence). J lost 4 bases, V lost 0 bases, and 4 bases had no gene match. The CDR3 is 16 residues long.

This chain uses TRBV11-3 with TRBJ1-4; no clear D gene. This CDR3 spans 16 amino acids. Germline loops: CDR1 SGHNT, CDR2 YENEEA. Trimming left V 5 bases short and J 6 bases short, with 19 bases between. The CDR3 bases are TGTGCCAGCAGCCGCACTTCCGTTAGACGGGATGAAAAACTGTTTTTT. It codes for CASSRTSVRRDEKLFF.

This clone was found once. The gene calls are TRBV6-1 and TRBJ1-5; D may be TRBD1 (5 bases). Germline loops: CDR1 MNHNS, CDR2 SASEGT. Trimming took 3 bases from V and 1 from J, leaving 10 bases between them. This CDR3 contains 15 residues. In DNA, the CDR3 is TGTGCCAGCAGTGAGTCGGGACTGAGCAATCAGCCCCAGCATTTT. It specifies CASSESGLSNQPQHF.

V and J are TRBV19 and TRBJ1-1; D is undetermined. The V end lost 0 bases, the J end lost 5 bases, and 13 bases lay between the germline ends. The CDR3 has 15 residues. The V gene's germline CDR1 is LNHDA and CDR2 SQIVND (reference sequence). The CDR3 DNA reads as TGTGCCAGTAGTATAGATCGCGGGTTGGGGACTGAAGCTTTCTTT. Translation gives CASSIDRGLGTEAFF. Based on the CDR3 plus reference TRBV19 and TRBJ1-1, the full variable domain is DGGITQSPKYLFRKEGQNVTLSCEQNLNHDAMYWYRQDPGQGLRLIYYSQIVNDFQKGDIAEGYSVSREKKESFPLTVTSAQKNPTAFYLCASSIDRGLGTEAFFGQGTRLTVV.

The V call is TRBV5-6, the J call TRBJ2-1; 7 bases are a match to TRBD1. The germline CDR1 and CDR2 sequences are SGHDT and YYEEEE. The CDR3 is made up of 17 amino acids. V dropped 8 bases and J dropped 0; count of bases not matched to a gene: 14. CDR3 sequence: CASWGPGDRGSYNEQFF. For the CDR3, the DNA is TGTGCCAGTTGGGGCCCAGGGGACAGAGGCTCCTACAATGAGCAGTTCTTC.

The chain links TRBV5-1 to TRBJ1-1, with D tentatively TRBD1 (6 bases). Germline V lookup: CDR1 SGHRS, CDR2 YFSETQ. The V end lost 2 bases, the J end lost 6 bases, and 14 bases lay between the germline ends. The CDR3 consists of 14 residues. The CDR3 bases are TGCGCCAGCAGCTTTACAGGGCGGATGGCTGAAGCTTTCTTT. This codes for CASSFTGRMAEAFF.

The gene calls are TRBV4-1 and TRBJ1-2; D remains unclear. The CDR3 sequence is 15 residues long. Germline CDR1 and CDR2: MGHRA and YSYEKL. V was clipped by 1 base and J by 4 bases, with 13 bases between them. The CDR3 reads CASSQGRDEAYGYTF. The CDR3 DNA follows: TGCGCCAGCAGCCAAGGGAGGGATGAGGCCTATGGCTACACCTTC.

This clone was detected many times. The rearrangement joins TRBV25-1 to TRBJ2-7, with TRBD2 identical over 8 bases. V lost 6 bases to trimming and J lost 10 bases; unmatched junction nucleotides: 8. The CDR3 extends over 12 amino acids. Germline-derived CDR1 and CDR2 are MGHDK and SYGVNS. This CDR3 is CASRSAAGGQYF. For the CDR3, the DNA is TGTGCCAGCAGATCCGCCGCGGGGGGCCAGTACTTC.

CDR3 protein: CASSETVNTEAFF. In DNA form, the CDR3 reads TGTGCCAGCAGCGAAACAGTGAACACTGAAGCTTTCTTT. V and J are TRBV11-2 and TRBJ1-1, with D hard to call. CDR3 length: 13 amino acids. Germline lookup yields CDR1 SGHAT and CDR2 FQNNGV. Trimming pared 5 bases from V and 0 bases from J, leaving 7 bases between.

This chain connects TRBV7-2 to TRBJ2-5; 13 bases are shared with TRBD2. Losses at the gene ends were 5 bases for V and 5 bases for J; bases not matched to a gene: 8. Per the germline V gene, CDR1 is SGHTA and CDR2 is FQGNSA. The CDR3 is made up of 16 amino acids. The DNA of the CDR3 is TGTGCCAGCAGCCCGCCAACTAGCGGGGGGGTTGAGACCCAGTACTTC. Protein sequence: CASSPPTSGGVETQYF.

V usage is TRBV5-6 and J usage is TRBJ2-7, with D possibly being TRBD2 (5 bases). The germline CDR1 and CDR2 sequences are SGHDT and YYEEEE. Trimming cost V 0 bases and J 5 bases, with 18 bases left between them. This CDR3 has 16 residues. In nucleotides, the CDR3 is TGTGCCAGCAGCTTGGGCCTCGGGAACTTACGGAACGAGCAGTACTTC. This translates into CASSLGLGNLRNEQYF. Full variable domain (remainder filled in from reference TRBV5-6 and TRBJ2-7): DAGVTQSPTHLIKTRGQQVTLRCSPKSGHDTVSWYQQALGQGPQFIFQYYEEEERQRGNFPDRFSGHQFPNYSSELNVNALLLGDSALYLCASSLGLGNLRNEQYFGPGTRLTVT.

V usage is TRBV19 and J usage is TRBJ2-1, with 9 bases identical to TRBD1. The CDR3 runs to 15 residues. V lost 6 bases to trimming and J lost 10 bases; unmatched junction nucleotides: 13. CDR1 is LNHDA, CDR2 SQIVND, per germline (reference sequence). The CDR3 DNA is TGTGCCAGTAGGGCCCCGGGACAGGGCGTTCAGGAGCAGTTCTTC. It is translated as CASRAPGQGVQEQFF.

The chain recombines TRBV29-1 with TRBJ1-3, with 7 bases lining up with TRBD1. Per the germline V gene, CDR1 is SQVTM and CDR2 is ANQGSEA. V dropped 5 bases and J dropped 1; count of bases not matched to a gene: 14. There are 17 residues in the CDR3. CDR3 coding DNA: TGCAGCGTTTCGGGAAGAGAGGGGGACAGATCTGGAAACACCATATATTTT. This encodes CSVSGREGDRSGNTIYF. Full variable domain (outside the CDR3, taken from reference TRBV29-1 and TRBJ1-3): SAVISQKPSRDICQRGTSLTIQCQVDSQVTMMFWYRQQPGQSLTLIATANQGSEATYESGFVIDKFPISRPNLTFSTLTVSNMSPEDSSIYLCSVSGREGDRSGNTIYFGEGSWLTVV.

The chain combines TRBV7-9 with TRBJ1-2; D is ambiguous. This CDR3 contains 15 residues. The V and J ends lost 2 bases and 3 bases respectively, with 13 bases between them. Germline-derived CDR1 and CDR2 are SEHNR and FQNEAQ (reference sequence). The CDR3 nucleotides are TGTGCCAGCAGCTTAAGTGGGAGGGCCTACTATGGCTACACCTTC. It codes for CASSLSGRAYYGYTF.

This chain uses TRBV19 with TRBJ2-5; D remains unclear. V was clipped by 3 bases and J by 2 bases, with 16 bases between them. The V gene's germline CDR1 is LNHDA and CDR2 SQIVND (reference sequence). The CDR3 has 16 amino acids. CDR3 DNA sequence: TGTGCCAGTAGTATGTCCGAGGCAAACTTTCAAGAGACCCAGTACTTC. The encoded protein is CASSMSEANFQETQYF.

The chain employs TRBV9 and TRBJ1-1, with D hard to call. The CDR3 spans 15 residues. Germline CDR1 reads SGDLS; CDR2 reads YYNGEE. V was shortened by 0 bases and J by 7 bases, with 16 bases between the two germline ends. CDR3 DNA sequence: TGTGCCAGCAGCGTAGAGACGACCCCACGAGGTGAAGCTTTCTTT. Encoded protein: CASSVETTPRGEAFF.

This clone was counted a few times. The chain employs TRBV29-1 and TRBJ1-1, with D unresolved. The germline CDR1 and CDR2 sequences are SQVTM and ANQGSEA. There are 13 residues in the CDR3. Trimming removed 4 bases from V and 2 bases from J, with 11 bases in between. CDR3 protein: CSVARDSNTEAFF. The CDR3 DNA reads as TGCAGCGTTGCTCGTGACTCTAACACTGAAGCTTTCTTT.

The rearrangement links TRBV29-1 to TRBJ2-7; D possibly corresponds to TRBD2 (5 bases). Germline CDR1 and CDR2: SQVTM and ANQGSEA. The V gene lost 4 bases and the J gene lost 7 bases, with 17 bases spanning the gap. The CDR3 contains 13 residues. In nucleotides, the CDR3 is TGCAGCGTTGGACCTTCCCGGAGAGGGGAGCAGTACTTC. Its protein product is CSVGPSRRGEQYF.

The chain has TRBV12-3 or TRBV12-4 and TRBJ2-2; D is perhaps TRBD1 (6 bases). This CDR3 is built from 13 residues. Trimming removed 3 bases from V and 6 bases from J, with 8 bases in between. The CDR3 DNA reads TGTGCCAGCAGTTTTGGACAGCCCGGGGAGCTGTTTTTT. It translates to CASSFGQPGELFF.

The chain is built from TRBV15 and TRBJ1-4; maybe TRBD1 (5 bases). CDR3 size: 15 residues. Between the trimmed V and J ends, which lost 0 bases and 7 bases, there was a span of 12 bases. Per germline, CDR1 LNHNV and CDR2 YYDKDF (reference sequence). The DNA for the CDR3 is TGTGCCACCAGCAGAGATCTACAGGCGGTTGAAAAACTGTTTTTT. Its translation is CATSRDLQAVEKLFF.

The V gene is TRBV14, the J gene TRBJ1-1; weak D call: TRBD1 (6 bases). The length of the CDR3 is 16 residues. CDR1 SGHDN and CDR2 FVKESK come from the germline V gene. Trimming shortened V by 0 bases and J by 3 bases, and 14 bases separated the two germline ends. The CDR3 spells CASSQDLYRVDTEAFF. In DNA, the CDR3 is TGTGCCAGCAGCCAAGATCTTTACAGGGTGGACACTGAAGCTTTCTTT.

The rearrangement uses TRBV19 and TRBJ2-7, with 7 nucleotides matching TRBD1. The CDR3 sequence is 16 residues long. Germline loops: CDR1 LNHDA, CDR2 SQIVND (reference sequence). The junction had 8 bases not matched to a gene; V was cut back by 1 base and J by 2 bases. DNA of the CDR3: TGTGCCAGTAGTATAGCCACACTCCAGGGGGCCTACGAGCAGTACTTC. Amino acid sequence: CASSIATLQGAYEQYF. The full variable domain, its missing parts supplied by reference TRBV19 and TRBJ2-7, is DGGITQSPKYLFRKEGQNVTLSCEQNLNHDAMYWYRQDPGQGLRLIYYSQIVNDFQKGDIAEGYSVSREKKESFPLTVTSAQKNPTAFYLCASSIATLQGAYEQYFGPGTRLTVT.

The chain employs TRBV2 and TRBJ1-2; TRBD1 is a possible D gene (5 bases). V was clipped by 5 bases and J by 2 bases, with 9 bases between them. This CDR3 region has 13 residues. Germline CDR1 SNHLY, CDR2 FYNNEI. DNA of the CDR3: TGTGCCAGCAGTAAGACAGAAAACTATGGCTACACCTTC. Translated, it gives CASSKTENYGYTF.